This T cell receptor (beta chain) was sequenced for a study of Ad26.COV2.S vaccination and SARS-CoV-2 variants. Study details: Enrollment placed the donor in the COV1001 Ad26.COV2.S trial arm.

As for this clone: Its antigen is not identified.

Whole-study findings and limits: Substantial response breadth was reportedly seen for spike-specific CD8+ and CD4+ T cells after vaccination. Analyses that measured TCR breadth and depth may have underestimated total T cell responses.

Data came from immunoSEQ multiplex PCR; TCRdb stores just in-frame clones and leaves some out. The data show approximately 360,000 clones, with about 83% seen just once and 7.4% held by the top ten. Treatment in this sample: approximately 18 received Ad26.COV2.S at low or high dose, single or two shots; about 5 received placebo; per-sample allocation not given. Following the first vaccine or placebo injection, samples were taken on day 63. Adults aged 18-55 years in Boston included the donor. The germline gives CDR1 SGHRS, CDR2 YFSETQ. There are 15 residues in the CDR3. J lost 4 bases, V lost 5 bases, and 7 bases had no gene match.

The sequenced sample was peripheral blood, obtained in a trial of Ad26.COV2.S vaccine versus placebo. The chain is built from TRBV5-1 and TRBJ2-3; 10 bases match TRBD1. The origin of this receptor is a person aged 18-65 years who received the Ad26.COV2.S COVID-19 vaccine or a placebo. The CDR3 sequence: CASRAGTGVSDTQYF. For the CDR3, the DNA is TGCGCCAGCAGGGCCGGGACAGGGGTCTCAGATACGCAGTATTTT.